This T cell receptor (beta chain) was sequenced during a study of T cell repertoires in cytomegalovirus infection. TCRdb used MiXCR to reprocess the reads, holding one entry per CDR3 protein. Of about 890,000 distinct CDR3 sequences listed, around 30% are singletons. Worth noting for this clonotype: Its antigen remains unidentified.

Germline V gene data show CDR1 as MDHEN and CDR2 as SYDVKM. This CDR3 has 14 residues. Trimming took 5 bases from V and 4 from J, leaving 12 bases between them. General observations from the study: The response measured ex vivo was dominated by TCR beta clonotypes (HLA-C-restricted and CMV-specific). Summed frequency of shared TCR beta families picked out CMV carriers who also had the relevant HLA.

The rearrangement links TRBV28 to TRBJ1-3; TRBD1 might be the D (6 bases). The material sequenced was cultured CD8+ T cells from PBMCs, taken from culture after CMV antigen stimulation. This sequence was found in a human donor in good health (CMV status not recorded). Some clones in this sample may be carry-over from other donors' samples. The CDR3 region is CASSPGDFGNTIYF. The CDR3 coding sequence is TGTGCCAGCAGTCCAGGGGATTTCGGAAACACCATATATTTT. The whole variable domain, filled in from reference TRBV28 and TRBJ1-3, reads DVKVTQSSRYLVKRTGEKVFLECVQDMDHENMFWYRQDPGLGLRLIYFSYDVKMKEKGDIPEGYSVSREKKERFSLILESASTNQTSMYLCASSPGDFGNTIYFGEGSWLTVV.